This T cell receptor beta chain was observed in a study of beta chain features in type 1 diabetes. Study at large: Sorted cells, 107,917,701 in number, were examined across all samples. Study results and limitations: There was a possibility that cDNA sequencing over-represented cells with high TCR expression.

The study reverse transcribed the entire isolated RNA, so it sequenced expressed TCRB transcripts. Average reads for naive, central memory and regulatory T cell samples were some 3.9 million. Sequencing was performed with immunoSEQ multiplex PCR; in TCRdb, only in-frame clones are kept and a portion is missing. The sample comprises around 250,000 clones, about 26% of which are singletons, and roughly 4% rests with the top ten. In the case of this clone: Its antigen is not identified.

One heparinised draw, averaging roughly 0.12 L, was taken per donor. The clonotype originates from a man aged 25 to 45 in good health. Sequences were obtained from central memory CD4+ T cells from blood.

This chain's CDR3 is CSVDGALAGGSYEQYF. CDR3 in DNA: TGCAGCGTTGATGGGGCCCTAGCGGGAGGGTCCTACGAGCAGTACTTC. The chain joins TRBV29-1 to TRBJ2-7; TRBD2 agrees at 12 bases. CDR1 is SQVTM and CDR2 is ANQGSEA in the germline V gene. After removal of 3 bases from V and 1 base from J, the junction contained 7 bases not matched to a gene. This CDR3 is 16 amino acids long.